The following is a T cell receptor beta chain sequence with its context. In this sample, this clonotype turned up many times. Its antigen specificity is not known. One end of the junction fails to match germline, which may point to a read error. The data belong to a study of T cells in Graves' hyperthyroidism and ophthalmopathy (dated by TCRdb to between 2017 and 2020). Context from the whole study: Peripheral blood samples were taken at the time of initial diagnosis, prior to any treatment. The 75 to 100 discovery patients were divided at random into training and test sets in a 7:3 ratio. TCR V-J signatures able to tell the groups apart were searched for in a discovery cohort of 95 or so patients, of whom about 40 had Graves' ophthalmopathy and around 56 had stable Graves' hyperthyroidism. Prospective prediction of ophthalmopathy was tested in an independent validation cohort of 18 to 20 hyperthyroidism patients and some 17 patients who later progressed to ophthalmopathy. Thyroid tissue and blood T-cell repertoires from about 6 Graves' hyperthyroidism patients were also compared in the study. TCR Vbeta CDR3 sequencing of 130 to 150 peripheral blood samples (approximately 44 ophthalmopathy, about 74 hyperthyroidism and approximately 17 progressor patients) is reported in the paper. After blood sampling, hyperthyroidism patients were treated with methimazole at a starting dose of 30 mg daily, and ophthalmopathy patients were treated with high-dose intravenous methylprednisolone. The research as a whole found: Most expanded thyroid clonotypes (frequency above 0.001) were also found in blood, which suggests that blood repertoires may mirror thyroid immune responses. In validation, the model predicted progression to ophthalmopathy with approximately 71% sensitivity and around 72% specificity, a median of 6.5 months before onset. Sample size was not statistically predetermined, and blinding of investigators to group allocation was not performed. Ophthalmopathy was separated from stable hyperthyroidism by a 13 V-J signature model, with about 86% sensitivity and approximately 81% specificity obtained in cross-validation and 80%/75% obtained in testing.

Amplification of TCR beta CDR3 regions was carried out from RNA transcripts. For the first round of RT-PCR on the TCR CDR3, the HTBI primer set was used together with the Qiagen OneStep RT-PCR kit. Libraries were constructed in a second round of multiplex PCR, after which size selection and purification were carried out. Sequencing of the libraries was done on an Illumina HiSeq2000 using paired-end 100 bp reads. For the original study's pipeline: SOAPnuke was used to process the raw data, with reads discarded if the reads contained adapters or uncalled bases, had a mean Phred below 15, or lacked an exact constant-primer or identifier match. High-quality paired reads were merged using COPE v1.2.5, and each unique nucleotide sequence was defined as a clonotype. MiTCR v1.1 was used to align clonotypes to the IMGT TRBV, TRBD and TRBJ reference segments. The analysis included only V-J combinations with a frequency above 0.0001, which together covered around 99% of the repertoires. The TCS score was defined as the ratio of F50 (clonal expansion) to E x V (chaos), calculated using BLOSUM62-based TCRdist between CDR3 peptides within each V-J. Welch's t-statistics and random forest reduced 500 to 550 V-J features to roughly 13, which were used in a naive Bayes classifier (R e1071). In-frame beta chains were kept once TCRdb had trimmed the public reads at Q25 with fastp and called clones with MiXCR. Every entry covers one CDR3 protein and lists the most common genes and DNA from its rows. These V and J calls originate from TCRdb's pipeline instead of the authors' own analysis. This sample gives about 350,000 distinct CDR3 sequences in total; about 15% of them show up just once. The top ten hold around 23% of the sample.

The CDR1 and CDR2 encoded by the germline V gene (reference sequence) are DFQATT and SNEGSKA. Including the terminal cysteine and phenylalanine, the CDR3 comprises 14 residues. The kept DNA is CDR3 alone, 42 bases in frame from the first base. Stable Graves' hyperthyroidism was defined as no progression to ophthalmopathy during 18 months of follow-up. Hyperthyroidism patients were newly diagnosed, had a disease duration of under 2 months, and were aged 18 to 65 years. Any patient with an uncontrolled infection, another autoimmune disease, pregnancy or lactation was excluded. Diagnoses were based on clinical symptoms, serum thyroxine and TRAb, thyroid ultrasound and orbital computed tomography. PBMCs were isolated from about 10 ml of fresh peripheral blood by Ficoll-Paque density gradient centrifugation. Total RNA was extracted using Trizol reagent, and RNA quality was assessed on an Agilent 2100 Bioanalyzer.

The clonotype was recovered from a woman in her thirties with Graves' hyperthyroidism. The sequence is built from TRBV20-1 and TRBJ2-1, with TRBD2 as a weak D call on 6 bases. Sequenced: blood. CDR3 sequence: CSAGESEGRSEQFF. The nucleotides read TGCAGTGCTGGAGAATCGGAGGGCCGGAGTGAGCAGTTCTTC.